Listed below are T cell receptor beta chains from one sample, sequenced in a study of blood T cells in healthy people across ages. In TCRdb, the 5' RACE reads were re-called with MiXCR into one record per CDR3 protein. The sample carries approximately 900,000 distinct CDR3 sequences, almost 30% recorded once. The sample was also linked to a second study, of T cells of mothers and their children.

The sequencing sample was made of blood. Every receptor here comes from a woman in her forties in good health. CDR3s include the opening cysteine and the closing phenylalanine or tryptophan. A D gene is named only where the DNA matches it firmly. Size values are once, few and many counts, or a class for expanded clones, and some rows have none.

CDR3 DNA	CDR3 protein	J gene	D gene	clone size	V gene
TGTGCCAGCAGCCAGCGACGGGGGGCCGAGTACGAGCAGTACTTC	CASSQRRGAEYEQYF	TRBJ2-7	-	-	TRBV3-1
TGTGCCAGCAGTTACCCTACCTACGAGCAGTACTTC	CASSYPTYEQYF	TRBJ2-7	-	many	TRBV6-2/TRBV6-3
TGCGCCAGCAGCCAAGATCCTGGCGGACTCTATGGCTACACCTTC	CASSQDPGGLYGYTF	TRBJ1-2	-	many	TRBV4-3
TGTGCCAGCAGTCCCCGTCCGGGGACCTATAATTCACCCCTCCACTTT	CASSPRPGTYNSPLHF	TRBJ1-6	-	-	TRBV27
TGCAGTGCTGTGGAACTCGGCGGAGCCTACGAGCAGTACTTC	CSAVELGGAYEQYF	TRBJ2-7	-	-	TRBV20-1
TGTGCCATCCAACCGGGCCTAGCGGGGGTCGCAGATACGCAGTATTTT	CAIQPGLAGVADTQYF	TRBJ2-3	TRBD2	few	TRBV10-3
TGCAGTGCTACCCATAGGACAGGGTCCTACGAGCAGTACTTC	CSATHRTGSYEQYF	TRBJ2-7	TRBD1	many	TRBV20-1
TGTGCCAGCAGTTTCTATCCACTAGCGGGAGTACAGAATGAGCAGTTCTTC	CASSFYPLAGVQNEQFF	TRBJ2-1	TRBD2	-	TRBV6-2/TRBV6-3
TGTGCCAGCAGTGAATGGTATGGGGGAGACAGCACAGATACGCAGTATTTT	CASSEWYGGDSTDTQYF	TRBJ2-3	-	many	TRBV25-1
TGCAGTGCTACCCCGCGGACAGGGGTCTACGAGCAGTACTTC	CSATPRTGVYEQYF	TRBJ2-7	TRBD1	many	TRBV20-1
TGTGCCAGCAGCTCAGCGGGGCTGGGAGATGAAAAACTGTTTTTT	CASSSAGLGDEKLFF	TRBJ1-4	-	few	TRBV9
TGTGCCAGCAGCCAAGGCTGGGGGGGAGGTTATGGCTACACCTTC	CASSQGWGGGYGYTF	TRBJ1-2	-	few	TRBV4-2
TGCAGTGCTAGCCCCATGGCTGGCTACACCTTC	CSASPMAGYTF	TRBJ1-2	-	-	TRBV20-1
TGTGTCAGCTCATCTGGACAGGGGGTCTACAATGAGCAGTTCTTC	CVSSSGQGVYNEQFF	TRBJ2-1	TRBD1	-	TRBV18
TGTGCCAGCAGCTGGGACAGGTCCTATAATTCACCCCTCCACTTT	CASSWDRSYNSPLHF	TRBJ1-6	TRBD1	-	TRBV12-3/TRBV12-4
TGTGCCAGCAGCCAAGATGGGACTAGCGGGGGGGCTGAGCAGTTCTTC	CASSQDGTSGGAEQFF	TRBJ2-1	TRBD2	many	TRBV4-2
TGCGCCAGCAGCCAAGACTCAAATTTGGCGGGGGGCGAAAAGAATGAGCAGTTCTTC	CASSQDSNLAGGEKNEQFF	TRBJ2-1	TRBD2	-	TRBV4-3
TGTGCCAGCAGCCAGGGACAGGTCGCAAAACTGTTTTTT	CASSQGQVAKLFF	TRBJ1-4	TRBD1	-	TRBV4-2
TGTGCCAACAGTCCCGCAGCGGGGGGTAACAATGAGCAGTTCTTC	CANSPAAGGNNEQFF	TRBJ2-1	TRBD2	few	TRBV28
TGTGCCAGCAGCTTAGCCAGGGGGCGGGAAAACACCATATATTTT	CASSLARGRENTIYF	TRBJ1-3	TRBD1	-	TRBV7-2
TGTGCCAGCAGTTACCGGGACAGGGGTTTAGGCGAGCAGTACTTC	CASSYRDRGLGEQYF	TRBJ2-7	TRBD1	many	TRBV6-6
TGTGCCAGCAGCTTAGGAGGGAGGGGCAGGGACGAGCAGTACTTC	CASSLGGRGRDEQYF	TRBJ2-7	TRBD2	-	TRBV11-2
TGCAGTGCTAGACCATCAGGGGGGGGGGCCAACGTCCTGACTTTC	CSARPSGGGANVLTF	TRBJ2-6	-	-	TRBV20-1
TGTGCCAGCAGTTTACTGGCGGGGATGAACACCGGGGAGCTGTTTTTT	CASSLLAGMNTGELFF	TRBJ2-2	-	-	TRBV12-3/TRBV12-4
TGTGCCAGCAGCTTAGGGGCGGGGTTATCCTACGAGCAGTACTTC	CASSLGAGLSYEQYF	TRBJ2-7	-	-	TRBV7-2
TGCGCCAGCGGCCTAGAAGGGAGCTCCTACAATGAGCAGTTCTTC	CASGLEGSSYNEQFF	TRBJ2-1	-	-	TRBV4-3
TGCAGTGCCCCCCCCTCAGGGGGGGGCACAGATACGCAGTATTTT	CSAPPSGGGTDTQYF	TRBJ2-3	-	-	TRBV20-1